A selection of T cell receptor beta chains follows, all from one sample in a study of blood T cell repertoires in COVID-19. Measured with immunoSEQ multiplex PCR; TCRdb has only the in-frame clones, and not every one. Seen here are under 350,000 clones, around 86% observed once, and the top ten hold 13%. Sequenced: peripheral blood. The receptors come from a human donor in a cohort sampled during active COVID-19. CDR3s include the opening cysteine and the closing phenylalanine or tryptophan. The order of the fields is D gene, clone size, J gene, V gene, CDR3 protein, CDR3 DNA. The D gene is left open where the match is weak. The listing skips clone size in some rows; elsewhere it reads once, few, many or a size class.

TRBD1 few TRBJ1-1 TRBV18 CASSGQGSNTEAFF TGTGCCAGCTCAGGACAGGGGTCGAACACTGAAGCTTTCTTT
NA NA TRBJ1-3 TRBV7-9 CASIARSGNTIYF TGTGCCAGCATCGCCAGATCAGGAAACACCATATATTTT
NA NA TRBJ2-5 TRBV12-3/TRBV12-4 CASSFSYQETQYF TGTGCCAGCAGTTTTTCCTACCAAGAGACCCAGTACTTC
TRBD1 NA TRBJ2-3 TRBV5-6 CASDRDRERTDTQYF TGTGCCAGCGACCGGGACAGGGAACGCACAGATACGCAGTATTTT
TRBD2 NA TRBJ2-4 TRBV15 CATSRVASGSNIQYF TGTGCCACCAGCAGAGTTGCTAGCGGGAGCAACATTCAGTACTTC
NA NA TRBJ1-5 TRBV7-9 CASSFMGQPQHF TGTGCCAGCAGCTTTATGGGCCAGCCCCAGCATTTT
NA NA TRBJ1-5 TRBV4-1 CASSQGPGQTGQPQHF TGCGCCAGCAGCCAAGGGCCGGGCCAAACAGGTCAGCCCCAGCATTTT
NA once TRBJ1-2 TRBV4-3 CASSHQSLGEGYTF TGCGCCAGCAGCCATCAAAGTCTCGGAGAGGGCTACACCTTC
NA once TRBJ2-5 TRBV7-6 CASSFEAREETQYF TGTGCCAGCAGCTTTGAAGCGAGGGAAGAGACCCAGTACTTC
TRBD1 NA TRBJ1-5 TRBV28 CASATGFIQPQHF TGTGCCAGCGCGACAGGGTTTATTCAGCCCCAGCATTTT
NA once TRBJ1-1 TRBV3-1/TRBV3-2 CASTWGGRAFF TGTGCCAGCACCTGGGGGGGACGAGCTTTCTTT
NA NA TRBJ1-2 TRBV6-6 CASGEGAYGYTF TGTGCCAGCGGGGAAGGGGCGTATGGCTACACCTTC
TRBD1 NA TRBJ2-2 TRBV10-3 CAISGTGTAGELFF TGTGCCATCAGTGGGACAGGGACGGCCGGGGAGCTGTTTTTT
NA NA TRBJ2-3 TRBV2 CASRRTEADTQYF TGTGCCAGCAGAAGGACAGAGGCAGATACGCAGTATTTT